Described below is a single T cell receptor beta chain sequence and its context. What it binds is not known. This sample is drawn from a study of T cell repertoires in cytomegalovirus infection. Points from the study as a whole: Carriers of CMV plus the relevant HLA were identified by cumulative public TCR beta family frequency. CMV-specific TCR beta clonotypes restricted by HLA-C dominated the ex vivo response.

TCRdb used MiXCR to reprocess the reads, holding one entry per CDR3 protein. The sample lists approximately 910,000 distinct CDR3 sequences; roughly 31% were seen once. Germline CDR1 and CDR2: SGDLS and YYNGEE. The V gene lost 1 base and the J gene lost 4 bases, with 7 bases spanning the gap. The CDR3 extends over 13 amino acids. The chain is built from TRBV9 and TRBJ2-3; D is unresolved. This clonotype was sampled from a human donor in good health (CMV status not recorded). Some clones in this sample may be carry-over from other donors' samples. Sequencing used cultured CD8+ T cells from PBMCs, obtained from culture after CMV antigen stimulation. The CDR3 loop is CASSVMSADTQYF. CDR3 DNA sequence: TGTGCCAGCAGCGTAATGTCCGCAGATACGCAGTATTTT. Full variable domain (rest looked up from reference TRBV9 and TRBJ2-3): DSGVTQTPKHLITATGQRVTLRCSPRSGDLSVYWYQQSLDQGLQFLIQYYNGEERAKGNILERFSAQQFPDLHSELNLSSLELGDSALYFCASSVMSADTQYFGPGTRLTVL.